The clone carrying this T cell receptor beta chain appeared a single time. Its matching antigen is unknown. The data were taken from a study of T cell responses to AZD1222 COVID-19 vaccine. Study results and caveats: Spike-specific TCR breadth and depth were elevated following two AZD1222 doses. Sampled repertoires all dated from after the peak T cell response.

The germline V gene has CDR1 DFQATT and CDR2 SNEGSKA (reference sequence). Trimming stripped 6 bases from V and 6 bases from J, with 11 bases between. The CDR3 is made up of 11 amino acids. TCRdb keeps only in-frame clones here, not all; method: immunoSEQ multiplex PCR. In the table there are under 60,000 clones, around 80% of which are singletons. The origin of this receptor is an adult in good health. The rearrangement uses TRBV20-1 and TRBJ1-2, with D possibly being TRBD1 (6 bases). The material was peripheral blood, obtained on day 0 of AZD1222 vaccination. The DNA of the CDR3 is TGCAGTGCGGAGGGGGGGGATGGCTACACCTTC. Protein product: CSAEGGDGYTF.